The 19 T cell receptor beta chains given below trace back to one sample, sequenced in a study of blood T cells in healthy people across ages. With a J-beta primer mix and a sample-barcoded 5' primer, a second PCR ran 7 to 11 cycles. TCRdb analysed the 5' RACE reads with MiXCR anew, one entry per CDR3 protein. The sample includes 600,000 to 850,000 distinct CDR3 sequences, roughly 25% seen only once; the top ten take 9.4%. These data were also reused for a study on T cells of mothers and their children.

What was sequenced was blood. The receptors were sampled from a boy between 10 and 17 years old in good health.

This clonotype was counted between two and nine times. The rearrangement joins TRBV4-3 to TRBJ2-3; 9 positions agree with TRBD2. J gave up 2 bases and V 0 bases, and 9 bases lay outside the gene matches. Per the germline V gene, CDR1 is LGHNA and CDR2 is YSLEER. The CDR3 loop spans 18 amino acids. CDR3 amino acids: CASSQDGLATTTTDTQYF. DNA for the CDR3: TGCGCCAGCAGCCAAGATGGACTAGCGACGACAACCACAGATACGCAGTATTTT.

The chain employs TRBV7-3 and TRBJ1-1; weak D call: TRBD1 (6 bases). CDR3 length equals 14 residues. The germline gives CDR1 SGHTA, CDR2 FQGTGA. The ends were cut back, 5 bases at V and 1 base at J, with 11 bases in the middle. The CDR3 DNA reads TGTGCCAGCAGCCAGCTACAGGGGAACACTGAAGCTTTCTTT. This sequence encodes CASSQLQGNTEAFF.

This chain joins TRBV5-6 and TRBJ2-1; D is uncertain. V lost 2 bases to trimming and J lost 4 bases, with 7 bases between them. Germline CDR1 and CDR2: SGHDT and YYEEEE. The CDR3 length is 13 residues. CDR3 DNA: TGTGCCAGCAGCTTCCTACGGTACAATGAGCAGTTCTTC. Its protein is CASSFLRYNEQFF.

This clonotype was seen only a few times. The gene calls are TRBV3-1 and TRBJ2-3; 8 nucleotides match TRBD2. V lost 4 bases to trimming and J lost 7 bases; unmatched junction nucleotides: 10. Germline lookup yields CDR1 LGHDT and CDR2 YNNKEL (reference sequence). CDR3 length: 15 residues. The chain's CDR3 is CASSLLSGRINTQYF. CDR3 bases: TGTGCCAGCAGCCTACTCAGCGGGAGAATTAATACGCAGTATTTT.

DNA for the CDR3: TGCGCCAGCACGAAGGGACAGGGAATCAATTACGAGCAGTACTTC. Protein sequence: CASTKGQGINYEQYF. The chain links TRBV10-2 to TRBJ2-1, with 9 nucleotides matching TRBD1. The J call may not be correct, given that the DNA end is closer to TRBJ2-7. The germline V gene has CDR1 WSHSY and CDR2 SAAADI. This CDR3 has 15 residues.

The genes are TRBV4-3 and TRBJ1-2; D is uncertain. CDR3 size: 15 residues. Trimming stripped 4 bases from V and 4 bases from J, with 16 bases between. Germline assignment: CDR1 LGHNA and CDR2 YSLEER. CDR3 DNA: TGCGCCAGCAGCCCTCCGGGCCTAACCAGCTATGGCTACACCTTC. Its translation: CASSPPGLTSYGYTF.

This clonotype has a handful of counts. The CDR3 DNA sequence: TGCAGTGCCATAGACAGGGGAGGGGCAGAGACCCAGTACTTC. This sequence encodes CSAIDRGGAETQYF. The chain has TRBV20-1 and TRBJ2-5; possibly TRBD1 for D (8 bases). CDR3 length: 14 amino acids. The V end lost 6 bases, the J end lost 4 bases, and 18 bases lay between the germline ends. Germline lookup yields CDR1 DFQATT and CDR2 SNEGSKA (reference sequence).

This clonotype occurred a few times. In nucleotides, the CDR3 is TGTGCCAGCAGTTTGACTAGCGGGAGGATTGGGGATGAGCAGTTCTTC. Translated: CASSLTSGRIGDEQFF. The rearrangement uses TRBV12-3 or TRBV12-4 and TRBJ2-1; 13 positions match TRBD2. This CDR3 has 16 amino acids. V was pared by 3 bases and J by 8 bases, with 7 bases of the junction left unmatched.

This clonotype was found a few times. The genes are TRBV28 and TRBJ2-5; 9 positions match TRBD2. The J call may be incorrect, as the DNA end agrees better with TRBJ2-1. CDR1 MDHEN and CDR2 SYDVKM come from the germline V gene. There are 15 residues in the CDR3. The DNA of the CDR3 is TGTGCCAGCACCCCTGGGGCGGGAGGGCCCGCGGAGCAGTTCTTC. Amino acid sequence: CASTPGAGGPAEQFF.

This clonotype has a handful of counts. The CDR3 DNA reads TGTGCCAGCAGCGCCGGGGGGAGGTATACTACCCAAGAGACCCAGTACTTC. It translates to CASSAGGRYTTQETQYF. The V and J genes are TRBV9 and TRBJ2-5, with 7 bases fitting TRBD2. The V gene's germline CDR1 is SGDLS and CDR2 YYNGEE. The CDR3 extends over 17 amino acids. The V gene end was trimmed by 3 bases and the J gene end by 1 base; junction bases not matched to a gene: 12.

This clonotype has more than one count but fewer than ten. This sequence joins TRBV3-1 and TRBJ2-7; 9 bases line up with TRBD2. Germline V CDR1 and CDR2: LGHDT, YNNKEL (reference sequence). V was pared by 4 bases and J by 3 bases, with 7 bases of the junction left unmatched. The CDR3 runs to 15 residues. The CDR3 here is CASSRVSGGDYEQYF. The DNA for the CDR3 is TGTGCCAGCAGCCGAGTTAGCGGGGGAGACTACGAGCAGTACTTC.

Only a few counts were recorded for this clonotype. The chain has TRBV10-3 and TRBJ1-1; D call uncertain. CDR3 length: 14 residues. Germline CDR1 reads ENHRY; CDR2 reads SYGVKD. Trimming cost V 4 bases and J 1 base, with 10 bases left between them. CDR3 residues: CAISGGSRNTEAFF. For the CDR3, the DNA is TGTGCCATCAGTGGAGGCAGTCGGAACACTGAAGCTTTCTTT.

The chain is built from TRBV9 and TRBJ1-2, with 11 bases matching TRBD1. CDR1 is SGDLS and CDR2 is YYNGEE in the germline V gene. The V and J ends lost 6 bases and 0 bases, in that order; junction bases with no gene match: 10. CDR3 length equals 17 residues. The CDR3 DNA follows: TGTGCCAGCAAAACCCCCGGGACAGGGGGAGCTAACTATGGCTACACCTTC. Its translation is CASKTPGTGGANYGYTF.

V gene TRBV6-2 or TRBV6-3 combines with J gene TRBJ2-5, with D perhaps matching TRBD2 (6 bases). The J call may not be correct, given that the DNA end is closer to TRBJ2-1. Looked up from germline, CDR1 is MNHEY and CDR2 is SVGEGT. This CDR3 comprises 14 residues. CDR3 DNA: TGTGCCAGCAGTTACGAAGGACTATTCAATGAGCAGTTCTTC. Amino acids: CASSYEGLFNEQFF.

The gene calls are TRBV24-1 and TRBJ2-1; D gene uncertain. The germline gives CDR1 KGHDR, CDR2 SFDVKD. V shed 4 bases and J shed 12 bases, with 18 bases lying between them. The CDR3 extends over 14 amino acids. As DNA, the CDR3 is TGTGCCACCAGTGAGGATTCTCCAAACGTAGGGCAGTTCTTC. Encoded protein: CATSEDSPNVGQFF.

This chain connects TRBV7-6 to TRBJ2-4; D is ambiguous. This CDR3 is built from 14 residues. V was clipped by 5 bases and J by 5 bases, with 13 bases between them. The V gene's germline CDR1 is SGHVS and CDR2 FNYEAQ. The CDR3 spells CASSAQVAENIQYF. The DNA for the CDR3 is TGTGCCAGCAGCGCTCAGGTAGCAGAAAACATTCAGTACTTC.

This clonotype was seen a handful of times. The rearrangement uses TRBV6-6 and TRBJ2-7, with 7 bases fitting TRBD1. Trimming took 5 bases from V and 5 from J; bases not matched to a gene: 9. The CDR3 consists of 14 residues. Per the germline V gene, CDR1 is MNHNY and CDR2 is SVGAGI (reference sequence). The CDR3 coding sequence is TGTGCCAGCAGTCCTACAGGGGTTTACCACGAGCAGTACTTC. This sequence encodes CASSPTGVYHEQYF.

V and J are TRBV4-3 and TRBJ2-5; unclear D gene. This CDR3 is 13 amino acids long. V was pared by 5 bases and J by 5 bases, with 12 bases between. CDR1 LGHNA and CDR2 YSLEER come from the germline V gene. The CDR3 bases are TGCGCCAGCAGCTCCCGACTGAGGGAGACCCAGTACTTC. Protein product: CASSSRLRETQYF.

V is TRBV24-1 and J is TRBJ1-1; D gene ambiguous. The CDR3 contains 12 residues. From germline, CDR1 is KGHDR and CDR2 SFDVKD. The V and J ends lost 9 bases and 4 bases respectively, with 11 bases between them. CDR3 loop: CATRSDGTEAFF. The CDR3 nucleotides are TGTGCCACCCGAAGCGACGGCACTGAAGCTTTCTTT.